This is a list of T cell receptor beta chains from one sample in a study of CD8+ T cells in alopecia areata. Generated by immunoSEQ multiplex PCR, the TCRdb table keeps only in-frame clones and is missing some. Of fewer than 150,000 clones in the sample, roughly 80% are singletons; the top ten hold roughly 25%. This sample comprised CD8+ T cells sorted from blood, obtained at week 4, from a patient treated with tofacitinib. Source of these receptors: a human donor with alopecia areata. CDR3s include the opening cysteine and the closing phenylalanine or tryptophan. D genes are given only for firm matches. Clone sizes are given selectively: once, few, many, or a class where the clone is expanded.

clone size | J gene | V gene | D gene | CDR3 protein | CDR3 DNA
NA | TRBJ1-2 | TRBV9 | TRBD1 | CASSRDRVGTF | TGTGCCAGCAGCCGCGACAGGGTTGGCACCTTC
NA | TRBJ2-5 | TRBV6-5 | NA | CASSYLQAVRTQYF | TGTGCCAGCAGTTACTTACAGGCGGTTCGGACCCAGTACTTC
NA | TRBJ2-2 | TRBV5-4 | NA | CASSLGPTGGTGELFF | TGTGCCAGCAGCTTGGGGCCAACTGGGGGCACCGGGGAGCTGTTTTTT
once | TRBJ1-1 | TRBV4-1 | TRBD1 | CASSPPGQDTEAFF | TGCGCCAGCAGCCCCCCCGGACAGGACACTGAAGCTTTCTTT
NA | TRBJ2-7 | TRBV2 | NA | CASSLTSPSYEQYF | TGTGCCAGCAGTCTCACTAGCCCATCCTACGAGCAGTACTTC
NA | TRBJ2-3 | TRBV2 | NA | CASSDGGFSTDTQYF | TGTGCCAGCAGTGATGGTGGCTTCAGCACAGATACGCAGTATTTT
once | TRBJ2-1 | TRBV15 | NA | CATAETRLNEQFF | TGTGCCACCGCCGAGACGCGACTCAATGAGCAGTTCTTC
NA | TRBJ2-1 | TRBV4-1 | TRBD1 | CASSLGQGIYNEQFF | TGCGCCAGCAGCCTGGGACAGGGGATCTACAATGAGCAGTTCTTC
NA | TRBJ2-1 | TRBV9 | NA | CASSPAGFDNEQFF | TGTGCCAGCAGCCCCGCCGGGTTCGACAATGAGCAGTTCTTC
NA | TRBJ2-1 | TRBV5-1 | NA | CASSEAYNEQFF | TGCGCCAGCAGCGAGGCGTACAATGAGCAGTTCTTC
NA | TRBJ2-5 | TRBV7-9 | NA | CASSFGWQETQYF | TGTGCCAGCAGCTTCGGCTGGCAAGAGACCCAGTACTTC
once | TRBJ1-1 | TRBV14 | NA | CASSQSRVDTEAFF | TGTGCCAGCAGCCAAAGCAGGGTGGACACTGAAGCTTTCTTT